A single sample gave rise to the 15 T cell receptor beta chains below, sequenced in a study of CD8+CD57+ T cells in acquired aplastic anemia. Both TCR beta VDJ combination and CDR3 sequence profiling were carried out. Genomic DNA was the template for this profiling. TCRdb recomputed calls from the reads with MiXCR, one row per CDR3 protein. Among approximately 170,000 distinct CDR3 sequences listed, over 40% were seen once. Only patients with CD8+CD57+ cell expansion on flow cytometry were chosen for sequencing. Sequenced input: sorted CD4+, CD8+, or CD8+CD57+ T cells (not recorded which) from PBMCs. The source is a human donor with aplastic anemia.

The CDR3 loop reads CASGDGPYEQYF. The CDR3 DNA is TGTGCCAGCGGGGACGGACCCTACGAGCAGTACTTC. The chain has TRBV6-1 and TRBJ2-7, with D possibly being TRBD1 or TRBD2 (5 bases each). Trimming removed 8 bases from V and 2 bases from J, with 10 bases in between. The V gene's germline CDR1 is MNHNS and CDR2 SASEGT. The CDR3 extends over 12 amino acids.

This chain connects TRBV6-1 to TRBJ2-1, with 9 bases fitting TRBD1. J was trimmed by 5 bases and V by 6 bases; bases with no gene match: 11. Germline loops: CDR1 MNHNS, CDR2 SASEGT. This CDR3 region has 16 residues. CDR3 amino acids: CASSPTGTGRNNEQFF. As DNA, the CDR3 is TGTGCCAGCAGCCCCACTGGGACAGGGAGAAACAATGAGCAGTTCTTC.

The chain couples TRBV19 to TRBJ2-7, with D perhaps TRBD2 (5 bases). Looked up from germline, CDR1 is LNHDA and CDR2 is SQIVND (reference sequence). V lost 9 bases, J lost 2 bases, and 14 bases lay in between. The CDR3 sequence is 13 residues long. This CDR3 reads CASSLSRAYEQYF. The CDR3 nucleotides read TGTGCCAGCAGTTTATCGAGGGCCTACGAGCAGTACTTC.

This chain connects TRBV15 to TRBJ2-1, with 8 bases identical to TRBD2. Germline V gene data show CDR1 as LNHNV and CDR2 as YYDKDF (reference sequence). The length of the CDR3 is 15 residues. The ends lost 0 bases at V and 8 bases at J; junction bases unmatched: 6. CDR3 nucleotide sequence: TGTGCCACCAGCAGAGATCGGGGGACTAGGGATGAGCAGTTCTTC. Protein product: CATSRDRGTRDEQFF.

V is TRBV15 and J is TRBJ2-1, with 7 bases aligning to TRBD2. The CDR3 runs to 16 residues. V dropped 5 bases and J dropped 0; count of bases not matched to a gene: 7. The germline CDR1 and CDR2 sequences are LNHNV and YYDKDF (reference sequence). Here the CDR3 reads CATSPTREGSYNEQFF. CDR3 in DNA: TGTGCCACCAGCCCCACGAGGGAGGGCTCCTACAATGAGCAGTTCTTC.

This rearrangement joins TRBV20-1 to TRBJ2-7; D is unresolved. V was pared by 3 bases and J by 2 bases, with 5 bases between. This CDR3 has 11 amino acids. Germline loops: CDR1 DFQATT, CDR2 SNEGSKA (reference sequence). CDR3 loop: CSARGAYEQYF. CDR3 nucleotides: TGCAGTGCTAGGGGTGCCTACGAGCAGTACTTC.

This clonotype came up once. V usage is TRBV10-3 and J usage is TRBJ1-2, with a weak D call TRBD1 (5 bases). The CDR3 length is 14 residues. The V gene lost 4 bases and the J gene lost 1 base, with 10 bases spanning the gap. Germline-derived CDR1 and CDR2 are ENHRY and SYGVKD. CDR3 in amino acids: CAISGVGGNYGYTF. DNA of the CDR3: TGTGCCATCAGTGGAGTCGGGGGTAACTATGGCTACACCTTC.

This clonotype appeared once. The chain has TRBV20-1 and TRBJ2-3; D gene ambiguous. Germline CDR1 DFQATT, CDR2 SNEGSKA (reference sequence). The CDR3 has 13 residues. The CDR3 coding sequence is TGCAGCGCTCAAGCCCCCTCACAATCGGCGCAGTATTTT. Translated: CSAQAPSQSAQYF.

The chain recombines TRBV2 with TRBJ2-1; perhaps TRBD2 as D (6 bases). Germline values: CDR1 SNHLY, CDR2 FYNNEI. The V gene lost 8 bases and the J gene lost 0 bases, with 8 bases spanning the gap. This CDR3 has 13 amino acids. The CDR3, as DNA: TGTGCCAGCGGCGGGAACTCCTACAATGAGCAGTTCTTC. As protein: CASGGNSYNEQFF.

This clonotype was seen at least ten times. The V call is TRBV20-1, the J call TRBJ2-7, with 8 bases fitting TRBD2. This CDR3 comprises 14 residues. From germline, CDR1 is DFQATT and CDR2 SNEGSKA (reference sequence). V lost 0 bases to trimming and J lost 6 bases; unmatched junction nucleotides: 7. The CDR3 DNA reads TGCAGTGCTAGAGAGGCGGGGGGCCCCACCGAGCAGTACTTC. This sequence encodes CSAREAGGPTEQYF.

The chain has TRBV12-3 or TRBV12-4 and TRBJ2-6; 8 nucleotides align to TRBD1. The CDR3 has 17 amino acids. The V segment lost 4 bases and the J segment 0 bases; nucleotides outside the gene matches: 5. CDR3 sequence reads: CASSSRDRSSGANVLTF. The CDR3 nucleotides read TGTGCCAGCAGTTCCCGGGACAGGAGCTCTGGGGCCAACGTCCTGACTTTC.

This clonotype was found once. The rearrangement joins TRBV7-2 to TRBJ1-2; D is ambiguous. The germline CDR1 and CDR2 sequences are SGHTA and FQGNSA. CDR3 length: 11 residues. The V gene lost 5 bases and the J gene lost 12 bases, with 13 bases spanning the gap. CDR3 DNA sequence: TGTGCCAGCAGCATGAACTCTGGAAACACCTTC. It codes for CASSMNSGNTF.

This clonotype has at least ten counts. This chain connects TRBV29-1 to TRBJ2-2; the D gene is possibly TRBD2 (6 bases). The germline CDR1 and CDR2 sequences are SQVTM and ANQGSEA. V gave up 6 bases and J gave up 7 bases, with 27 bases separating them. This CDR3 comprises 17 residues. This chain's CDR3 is CSVARQHDTGGVGELFF. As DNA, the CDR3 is TGCAGCGTAGCCCGGCAGCACGACACAGGCGGGGTCGGGGAGCTGTTTTTT.

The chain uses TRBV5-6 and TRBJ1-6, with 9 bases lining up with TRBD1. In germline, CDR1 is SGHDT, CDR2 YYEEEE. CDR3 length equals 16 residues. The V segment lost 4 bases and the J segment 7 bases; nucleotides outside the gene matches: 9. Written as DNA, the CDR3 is TGTGCCAGCAGCCCTACCCTGGACAGGGGAAATTCACCCCTCCACTTT. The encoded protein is CASSPTLDRGNSPLHF.

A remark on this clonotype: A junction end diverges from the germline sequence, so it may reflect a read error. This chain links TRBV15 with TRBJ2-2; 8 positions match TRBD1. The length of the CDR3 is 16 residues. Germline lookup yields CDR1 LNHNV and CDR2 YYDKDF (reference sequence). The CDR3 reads CATCRDLTGVGGELFF. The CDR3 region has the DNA TGTGCCACCTGCAGAGATCTGACAGGGGTCGGCGGGGAGCTGTTTTTT.